The clone carrying this T cell receptor (beta chain) was seen many times. Its antigen is currently unknown. This sample was taken from a study of regulatory T cells in long-lasting Graves disease. The sample's time point: newly diagnosed GD, antithyroid drugs for less than 3 months. There was RNA extracted from PBMCs, and the TCR library was made from it. The patients were enrolled through endocrinology in Xi'an, China. Roughly 10 milliliters of peripheral blood were drawn into EDTA tubes. The CDR3 has 16 amino acids. Germline V gives CDR1 DFQATT, CDR2 SNEGSKA (reference sequence). Between the trimmed V and J ends, which lost 3 bases and 5 bases, there was a span of 20 bases. To make TCR beta libraries, researchers used iRepertoire HTBI primers and Arm-PCR of CDR3 regions. MiXCR, applied by TCRdb to the multiplex PCR reads, yields one record per CDR3 protein. The sample has about 220,000 distinct CDR3 sequences, around 18% seen once.

Study-wide results and limits: The study found TRBV28, TRBJ1-2 and TRBJ2-5 favored in persistent disease. Since the sample size was small, accuracy may have been reduced.

The material sequenced was peripheral blood mononuclear cells (PBMCs), taken at new diagnosis, from a patient treated with antithyroid drugs. This TCR was recovered from a female donor with Graves disease. J is TRBJ2-1 and V is TRBV20-1, with a weak D call TRBD1 (6 bases). CDR3 amino acids: CSASTPGQGRNNEQFF. The CDR3 DNA sequence: TGCAGTGCTAGTACCCCGGGGCAGGGGAGAAACAATGAGCAGTTCTTC.